A single sample gave rise to the 11 T cell receptor beta chains below, sequenced in a study of blood T cell repertoires in COVID-19. The method was immunoSEQ multiplex PCR; TCRdb's version includes in-frame clones alone and lacks a portion of them. Here the sample spans under 150,000 clones, about 86% being singletons. The sequenced sample consisted of PBMCs or T cells enriched from blood (not recorded which). These TCRs come from a man aged 40-49 years with acute COVID-19.

V is TRBV27 and J is TRBJ1-3; D is perhaps TRBD1 (5 bases). The CDR3 is 13 amino acids. V lost 3 bases, J lost 2 bases, and 5 bases lay in between. CDR1 MNHEY and CDR2 SMNVEV come from the germline V gene (reference sequence). CDR3 coding DNA: TGTGCCAGCAGTTTCAGGGCTGGAAACACCATATATTTT. Translated: CASSFRAGNTIYF.

The gene calls are TRBV5-1 and TRBJ2-1, with D maybe TRBD2 (6 bases). Trimming stripped 4 bases from V and 8 bases from J, with 7 bases between. Looked up from germline, CDR1 is SGHRS and CDR2 is YFSETQ. The CDR3 totals 11 residues. The CDR3 region is CASSREDEQFF. The CDR3, as DNA: TGCGCCAGCAGCAGGGAGGATGAGCAGTTCTTC.

The chain combines TRBV7-6 with TRBJ1-2, with TRBD1 identical over 8 bases. The V segment lost 3 bases and the J segment 5 bases; nucleotides outside the gene matches: 8. This CDR3 comprises 15 residues. CDR1 SGHVS and CDR2 FNYEAQ come from the germline V gene. The CDR3 nucleotides read TGTGCCAGCAGCTTGGGCCAGGGGGCAGAGTATGGCTACACCTTC. The encoded protein is CASSLGQGAEYGYTF.

The chain has TRBV19 and TRBJ1-1; 8 positions agree with TRBD1. J gave up 5 bases and V 2 bases, and 4 bases lay outside the gene matches. The CDR3 covers 14 residues. Germline-derived CDR1 and CDR2 are LNHDA and SQIVND (reference sequence). The CDR3 DNA follows: TGTGCCAGTAGTATACAGGGGGCGAGTACTGAAGCTTTCTTT. It specifies CASSIQGASTEAFF.

The V call is TRBV10-1, the J call TRBJ2-2; D gene unclear. Per the germline V gene, CDR1 is WNHNN and CDR2 is SYGVQD (reference sequence). Trimming removed 0 bases from V and 4 bases from J, with 9 bases in between. The CDR3 length is 15 residues. The CDR3 sequence is CASSESTVFTGELFF. In nucleotides, the CDR3 is TGCGCCAGCAGTGAGTCAACAGTTTTCACCGGGGAGCTGTTTTTT.

The V and J genes are TRBV27 and TRBJ1-5, with D uncertain. Trimming removed 6 bases at V and 0 bases at J, with 12 bases between. Germline assignment: CDR1 MNHEY and CDR2 SMNVEV (reference sequence). The CDR3 is 15 amino acids. CDR3 amino acids: CASRSGLYSNQPQHF. In nucleotides, the CDR3 is TGTGCCAGCAGGTCGGGTCTTTATAGCAATCAGCCCCAGCATTTT.

The genes are TRBV7-9 and TRBJ1-4, with 8 positions matching TRBD1. Looked up from germline, CDR1 is SEHNR and CDR2 is FQNEAQ (reference sequence). The CDR3 contains 14 residues. The ends lost 2 bases at V and 6 bases at J; junction bases unmatched: 2. The CDR3 region has the DNA TGTGCCAGCAGCTTACGACAGGGGCATGAAAAACTGTTTTTT. It translates to CASSLRQGHEKLFF. The variable domain in full, with the rest retrieved from reference TRBV7-9 and TRBJ1-4, is DTGVSQNPRHKITKRGQNVTFRCDPISEHNRLYWYRQTLGQGPEFLTYFQNEAQLEKSRLLSDRFSAERPKGSFSTLEIQRTEQGDSAMYLCASSLRQGHEKLFFGSGTQLSVL.

The chain recombines TRBV5-3 with TRBJ2-4; a weak D match, TRBD1 (5 bases). TRBV5-3 is annotated as an ORF whose role is uncertain. The V end lost 0 bases, the J end lost 13 bases, and 20 bases lay between the germline ends. The CDR3 sequence is 15 residues long. The CDR3, as DNA: TGTGCCAGAAGCTTGGGGGATTTTAGGGGTGTAAACCAGTACTTC. It encodes CARSLGDFRGVNQYF.

This chain uses TRBV6-6 with TRBJ2-3, with D possibly TRBD1 on 6 matching bases. The V end lost 5 bases, the J end lost 0 bases, and 21 bases lay between the germline ends. The CDR3 length is 18 residues. The germline gives CDR1 MNHNY, CDR2 SVGAGI (reference sequence). CDR3 in DNA: TGTGCCAGCAGTCTGTTCCGGGACAACCGACCTAGCACAGATACGCAGTATTTT. Translation: CASSLFRDNRPSTDTQYF.

The chain combines TRBV7-2 with TRBJ1-5, with D possibly TRBD1 on 5 matching bases. The V gene's germline CDR1 is SGHTA and CDR2 FQGNSA. V dropped 0 bases and J dropped 4 bases, with 16 bases sitting between them. The CDR3 loop spans 17 amino acids. CDR3 in amino acids: CASSLAVGGVGNQPQHF. CDR3 coding DNA: TGTGCCAGCAGCTTAGCGGTCGGAGGGGTGGGAAATCAGCCCCAGCATTTT.

In this sample, this clone turned up a few times. The chain links TRBV13 to TRBJ2-7; TRBD2 aligns across 7 bases. The V and J ends lost 1 base and 1 base, in that order; junction bases with no gene match: 1. CDR3 length: 14 residues. Germline loops: CDR1 PRHDT, CDR2 FYEKMQ (reference sequence). In DNA form, the CDR3 reads TGTGCCAGCAGCTTAGAACTAGCGTCCTACGAGCAGTACTTC. Its protein product is CASSLELASYEQYF.